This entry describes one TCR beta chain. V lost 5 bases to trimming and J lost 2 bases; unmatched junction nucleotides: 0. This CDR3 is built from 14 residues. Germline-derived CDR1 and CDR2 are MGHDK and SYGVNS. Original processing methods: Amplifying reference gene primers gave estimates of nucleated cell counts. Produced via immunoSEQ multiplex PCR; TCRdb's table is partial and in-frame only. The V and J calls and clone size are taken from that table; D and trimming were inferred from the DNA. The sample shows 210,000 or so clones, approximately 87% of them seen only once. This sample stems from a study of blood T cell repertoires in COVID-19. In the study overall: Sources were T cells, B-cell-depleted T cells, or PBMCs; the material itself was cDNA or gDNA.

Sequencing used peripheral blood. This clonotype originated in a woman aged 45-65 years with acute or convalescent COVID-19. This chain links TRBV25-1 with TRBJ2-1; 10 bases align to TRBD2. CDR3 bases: TGTGCCAGCAGTCTAGCGGGGGCCTACAATGAGCAGTTCTTC. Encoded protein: CASSLAGAYNEQFF.